What follows is one T cell receptor beta chain and its context. Its matching antigen is unknown. The source of the sample is a study of T cell responses to AZD1222 COVID-19 vaccine. Points from the study as a whole: Repertoires were obtained solely post-peak T cell response. Among the donors, most were white British and more were female, and clonal diversity was possibly underestimated.

Using immunoSEQ multiplex PCR, the repertoire was profiled, and TCRdb retains in-frame clones only, with some absent. The sample has about 120,000 clones, around 92% seen once; the top ten hold roughly 13%. The source was peripheral blood, collected on day 0 of AZD1222 vaccination. The clonotype comes from an adult in good health.

CDR3 region: CASSFSGSPRYTF. CDR3 bases: TGTGCCAGCAGTTTCTCGGGTAGCCCTCGCTACACCTTC. The genes are TRBV12-3 or TRBV12-4 and TRBJ1-2; D is unresolved. Trimming removed 3 bases from V and 9 bases from J, with 14 bases in between. The CDR3 extends over 13 amino acids.